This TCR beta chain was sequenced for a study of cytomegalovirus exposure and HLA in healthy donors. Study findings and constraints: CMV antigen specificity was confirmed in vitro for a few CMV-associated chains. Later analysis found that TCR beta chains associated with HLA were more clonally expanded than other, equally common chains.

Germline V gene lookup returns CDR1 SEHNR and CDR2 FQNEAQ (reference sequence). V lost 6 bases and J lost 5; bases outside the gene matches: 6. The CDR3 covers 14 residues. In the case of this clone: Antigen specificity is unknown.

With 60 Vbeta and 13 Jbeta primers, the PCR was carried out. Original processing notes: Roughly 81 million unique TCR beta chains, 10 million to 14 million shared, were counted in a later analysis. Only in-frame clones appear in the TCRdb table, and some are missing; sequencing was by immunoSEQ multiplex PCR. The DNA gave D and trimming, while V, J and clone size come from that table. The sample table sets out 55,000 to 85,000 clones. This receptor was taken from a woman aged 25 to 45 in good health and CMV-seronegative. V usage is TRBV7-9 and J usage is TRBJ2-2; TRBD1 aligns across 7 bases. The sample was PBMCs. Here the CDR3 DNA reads TGTGCCAGCAGTACCGGGACAGATACCGGGGAGCTGTTTTTT. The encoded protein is CASSTGTDTGELFF.